This T cell receptor (beta chain) originates from a study of blood T cells in healthy people across ages. There are a few counts of this clonotype. Its antigen is unidentified. The conserved phenylalanine or tryptophan is not found at the CDR3 terminus, so this likely reflects a read error. Combining a sample-barcoded 5' primer with a J-beta primer mix, a second PCR ran for roughly 7 to 12 cycles. Each CDR3 protein is one row after TCRdb ran MiXCR on the 5' RACE reads. The sample carries 800,000 or so distinct CDR3 sequences, just under 25% recorded once. Study-wide results and caveats: A roughly linear age-dependent decrease characterized TCR beta diversity per million T cells. Possibly confounding the expanded clonotype changes was the fact that donor CMV status was unknown. Naive and antigen-experienced cells could not be conclusively compared, given unsorted PBMCs.

These data also formed part of another study, on T cells of mothers and their children.

Specimen: blood. The TCR sequence derives from a boy aged 5-17 years in good health.

This CDR3 reads CSVNVQGGGANVLTS. The CDR3 region has the DNA TGCAGCGTTAATGTGCAGGGTGGTGGGGCCAACGTCCTGACTTCC. This chain uses TRBV29-1 with TRBJ2-6; TRBD1 might be the D (5 bases). Per germline, CDR1 SQVTM and CDR2 ANQGSEA. This CDR3 has 15 amino acids. The germline V and J ends were trimmed by 5 bases and 3 bases, with 14 bases remaining between them.